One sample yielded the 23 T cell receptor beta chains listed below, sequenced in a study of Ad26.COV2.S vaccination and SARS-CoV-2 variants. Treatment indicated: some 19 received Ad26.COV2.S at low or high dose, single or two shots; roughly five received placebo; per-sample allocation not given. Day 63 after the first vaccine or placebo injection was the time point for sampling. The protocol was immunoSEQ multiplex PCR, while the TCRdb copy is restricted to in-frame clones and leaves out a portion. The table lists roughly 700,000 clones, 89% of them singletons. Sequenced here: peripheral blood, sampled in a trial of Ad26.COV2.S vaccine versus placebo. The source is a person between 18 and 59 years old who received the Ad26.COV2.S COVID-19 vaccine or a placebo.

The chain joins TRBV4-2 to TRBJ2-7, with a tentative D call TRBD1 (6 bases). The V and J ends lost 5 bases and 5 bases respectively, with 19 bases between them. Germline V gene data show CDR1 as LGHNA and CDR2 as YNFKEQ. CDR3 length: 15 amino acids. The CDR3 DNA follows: TGTGCCAGCAGCTCGACCTTGGGGGCGGAGAACGAGCAGTACTTC. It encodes CASSSTLGAENEQYF.

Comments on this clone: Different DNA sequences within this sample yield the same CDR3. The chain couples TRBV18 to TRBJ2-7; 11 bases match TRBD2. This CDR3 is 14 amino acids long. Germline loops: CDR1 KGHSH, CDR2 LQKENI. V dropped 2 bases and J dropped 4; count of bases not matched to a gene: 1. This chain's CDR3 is CASSPGTSGYEQYF. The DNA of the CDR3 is TGTGCCAGCTCACCAGGGACTAGCGGTTACGAGCAGTACTTC.

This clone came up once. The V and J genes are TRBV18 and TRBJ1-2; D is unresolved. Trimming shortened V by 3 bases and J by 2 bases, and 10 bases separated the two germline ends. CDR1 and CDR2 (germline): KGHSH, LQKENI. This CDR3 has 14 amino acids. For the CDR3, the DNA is TGTGCCAGCTCACCGGAGACCGAGAACTATGGCTACACCTTC. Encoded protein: CASSPETENYGYTF.

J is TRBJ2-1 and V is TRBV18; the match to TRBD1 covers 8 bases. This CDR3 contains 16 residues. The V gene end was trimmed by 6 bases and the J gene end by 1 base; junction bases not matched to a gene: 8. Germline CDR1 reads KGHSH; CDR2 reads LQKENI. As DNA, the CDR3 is TGTGCCAGCTCTCAATACAGGGGGAAATCCTACAATGAGCAGTTCTTC. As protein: CASSQYRGKSYNEQFF.

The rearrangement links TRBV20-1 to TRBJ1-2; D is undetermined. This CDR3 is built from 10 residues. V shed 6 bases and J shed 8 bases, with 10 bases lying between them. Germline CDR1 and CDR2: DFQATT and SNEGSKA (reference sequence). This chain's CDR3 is CSAGSDGYTF. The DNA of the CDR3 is TGCAGTGCCGGGTCCGACGGCTACACCTTC.

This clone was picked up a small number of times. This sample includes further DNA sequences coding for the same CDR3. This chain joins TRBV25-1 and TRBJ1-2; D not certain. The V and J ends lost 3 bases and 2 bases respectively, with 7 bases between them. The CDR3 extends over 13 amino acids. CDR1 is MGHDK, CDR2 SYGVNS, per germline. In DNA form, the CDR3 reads TGTGCCAGCAGTGACCGGGCGAACTATGGCTACACCTTC. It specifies CASSDRANYGYTF.

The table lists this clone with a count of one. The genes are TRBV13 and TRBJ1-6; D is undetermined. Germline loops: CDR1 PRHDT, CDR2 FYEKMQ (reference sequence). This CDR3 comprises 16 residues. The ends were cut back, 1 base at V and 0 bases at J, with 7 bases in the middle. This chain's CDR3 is CASSLVSSSYNSPLHF. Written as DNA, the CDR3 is TGTGCCAGCAGCTTAGTGTCAAGCTCCTATAATTCACCCCTCCACTTT. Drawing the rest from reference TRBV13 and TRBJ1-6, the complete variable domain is AAGVIQSPRHLIKEKRETATLKCYPIPRHDTVYWYQQGPGQDPQFLISFYEKMQSDKGSIPDRFSAQQFSDYHSELNMSSLELGDSALYFCASSLVSSSYNSPLHFGNGTRLTVT.

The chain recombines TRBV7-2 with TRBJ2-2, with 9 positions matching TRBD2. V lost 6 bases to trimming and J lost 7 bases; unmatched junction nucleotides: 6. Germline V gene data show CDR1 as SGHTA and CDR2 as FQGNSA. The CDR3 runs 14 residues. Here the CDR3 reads CASRFSGGIGELFF. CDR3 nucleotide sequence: TGTGCCAGCAGATTTAGCGGGGGTATCGGGGAGCTGTTTTTT.

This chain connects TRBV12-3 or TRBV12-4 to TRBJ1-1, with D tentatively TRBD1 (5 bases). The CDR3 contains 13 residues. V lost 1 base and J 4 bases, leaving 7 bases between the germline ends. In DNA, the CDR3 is TGTGCCAGCAGTTTAGGACAGAGCACTGAAGCTTTCTTT. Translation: CASSLGQSTEAFF.

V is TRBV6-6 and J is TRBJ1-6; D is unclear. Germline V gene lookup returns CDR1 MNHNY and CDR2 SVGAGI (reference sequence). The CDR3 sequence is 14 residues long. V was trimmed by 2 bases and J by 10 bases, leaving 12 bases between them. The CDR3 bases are TGTGCCAGCAGTTACGGGCCTCTTCGATCACCCCTCCACTTT. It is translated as CASSYGPLRSPLHF.

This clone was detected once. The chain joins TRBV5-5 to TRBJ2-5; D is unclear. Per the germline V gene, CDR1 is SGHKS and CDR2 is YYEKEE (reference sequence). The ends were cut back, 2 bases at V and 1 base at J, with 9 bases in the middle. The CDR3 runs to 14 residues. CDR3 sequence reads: CASSFAAIQETQYF. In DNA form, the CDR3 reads TGTGCCAGCAGCTTTGCGGCGATCCAAGAGACCCAGTACTTC.

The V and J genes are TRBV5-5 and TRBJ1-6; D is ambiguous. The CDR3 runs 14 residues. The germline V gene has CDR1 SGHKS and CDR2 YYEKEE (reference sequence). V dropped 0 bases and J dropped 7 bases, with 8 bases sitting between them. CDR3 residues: CASSLEVGNSPLHF. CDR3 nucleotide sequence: TGTGCCAGCAGCTTGGAGGTGGGGAATTCACCCCTCCACTTT.

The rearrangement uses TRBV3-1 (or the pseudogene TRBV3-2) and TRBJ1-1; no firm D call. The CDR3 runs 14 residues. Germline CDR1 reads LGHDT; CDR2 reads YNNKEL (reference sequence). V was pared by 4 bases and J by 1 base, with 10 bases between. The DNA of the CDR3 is TGTGCCAGCAGCCGGGGTCTAGGGAACACTGAAGCTTTCTTT. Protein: CASSRGLGNTEAFF.

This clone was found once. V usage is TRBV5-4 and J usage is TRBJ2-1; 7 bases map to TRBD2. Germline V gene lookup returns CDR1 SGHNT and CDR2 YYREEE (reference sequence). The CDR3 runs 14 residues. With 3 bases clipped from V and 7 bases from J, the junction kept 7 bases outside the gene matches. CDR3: CASSSTLALNEQFF. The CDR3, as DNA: TGTGCCAGCAGCTCTACACTAGCGTTGAATGAGCAGTTCTTC.

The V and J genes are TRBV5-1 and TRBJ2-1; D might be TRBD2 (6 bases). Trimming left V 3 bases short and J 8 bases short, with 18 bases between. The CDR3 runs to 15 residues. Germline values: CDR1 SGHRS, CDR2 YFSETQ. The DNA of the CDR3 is TGCGCCAGCAGCTCCGGGATTCCAAGGAGGGATGAGCAGTTCTTC. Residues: CASSSGIPRRDEQFF.

CDR3 in amino acids: CSASEDLDTDTQYF. The CDR3, as DNA: TGCAGTGCTAGTGAGGACTTGGACACAGATACGCAGTATTTT. The chain employs TRBV20-1 and TRBJ2-3; a possible D gene is TRBD2 (5 bases). Germline CDR1 reads DFQATT; CDR2 reads SNEGSKA (reference sequence). The CDR3 totals 14 residues. Trimming left V 3 bases short and J 2 bases short, with 12 bases between.

For the CDR3, the DNA is TGTGCCAGCATGCGGGAGTACCCTAGCAATCAGCCCCAGCATTTT. Translated: CASMREYPSNQPQHF. V gene TRBV6-6 combines with J gene TRBJ1-5; D ambiguous. Trimming pared 7 bases from V and 0 bases from J, leaving 13 bases between. Germline lookup yields CDR1 MNHNY and CDR2 SVGAGI (reference sequence). This CDR3 is built from 15 residues.

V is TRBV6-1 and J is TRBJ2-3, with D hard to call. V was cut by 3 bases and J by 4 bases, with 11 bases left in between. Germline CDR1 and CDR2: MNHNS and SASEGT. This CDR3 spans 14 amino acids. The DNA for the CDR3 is TGTGCCAGCAGTGACCCCCGACGGGCAGATACGCAGTATTTT. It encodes CASSDPRRADTQYF.

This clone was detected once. CDR3 in DNA: TGTGCCATCAGTGAGAGAGGACCCGCTGGTGAAAAACTGTTTTTT. Its translation is CAISERGPAGEKLFF. V and J are TRBV10-3 and TRBJ1-4; no definite D call. The CDR3 length is 15 residues. Trimming took 2 bases from V and 7 from J, leaving 14 bases between them. CDR1 ENHRY and CDR2 SYGVKD come from the germline V gene.

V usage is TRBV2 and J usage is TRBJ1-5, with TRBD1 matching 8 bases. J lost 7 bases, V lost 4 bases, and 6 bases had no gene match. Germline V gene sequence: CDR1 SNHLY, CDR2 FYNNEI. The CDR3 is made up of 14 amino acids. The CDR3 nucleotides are TGTGCCAGCAGTGGACAGGGGAGGAAGCAGCCCCAGCATTTT. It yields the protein CASSGQGRKQPQHF.

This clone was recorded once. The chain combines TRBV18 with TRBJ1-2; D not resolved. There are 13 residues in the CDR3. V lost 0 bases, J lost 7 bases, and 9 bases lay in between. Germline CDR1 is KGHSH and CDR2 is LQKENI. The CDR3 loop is CASSPPTGVGYTF. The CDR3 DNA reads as TGTGCCAGCTCACCACCGACGGGAGTTGGCTACACCTTC.

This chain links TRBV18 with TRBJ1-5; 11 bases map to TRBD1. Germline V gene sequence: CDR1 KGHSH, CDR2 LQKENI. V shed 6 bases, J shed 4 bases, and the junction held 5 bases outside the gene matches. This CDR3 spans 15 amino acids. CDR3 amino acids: CASSSGTGGNQPQHF. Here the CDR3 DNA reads TGTGCCAGCTCTTCCGGGACAGGGGGAAATCAGCCCCAGCATTTT.

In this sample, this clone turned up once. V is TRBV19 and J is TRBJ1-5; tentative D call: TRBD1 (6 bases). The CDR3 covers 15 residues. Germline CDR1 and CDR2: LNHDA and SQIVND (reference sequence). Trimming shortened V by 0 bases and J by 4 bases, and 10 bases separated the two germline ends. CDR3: CASSIEEQGNQPQHF. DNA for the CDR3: TGTGCCAGTAGTATAGAGGAGCAGGGGAATCAGCCCCAGCATTTT.